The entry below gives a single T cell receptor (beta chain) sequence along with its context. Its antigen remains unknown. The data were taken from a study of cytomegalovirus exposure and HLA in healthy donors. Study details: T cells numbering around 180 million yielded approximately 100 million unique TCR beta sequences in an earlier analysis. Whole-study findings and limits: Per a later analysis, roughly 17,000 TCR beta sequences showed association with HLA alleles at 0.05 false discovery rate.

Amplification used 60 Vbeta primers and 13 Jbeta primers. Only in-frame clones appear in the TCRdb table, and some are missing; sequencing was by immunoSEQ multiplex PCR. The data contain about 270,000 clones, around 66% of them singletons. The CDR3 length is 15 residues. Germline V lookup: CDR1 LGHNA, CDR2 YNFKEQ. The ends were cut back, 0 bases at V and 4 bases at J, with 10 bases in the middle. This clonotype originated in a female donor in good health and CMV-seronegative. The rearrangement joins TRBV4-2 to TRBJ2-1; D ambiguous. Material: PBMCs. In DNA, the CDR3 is TGTGCCAGCAGCCAAGAAGATAGCCTATACAATGAGCAGTTCTTC. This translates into CASSQEDSLYNEQFF.